This TCR beta chain stems from a study of early T cells in non-severe SARS-CoV-2 infection. Overall study findings and caveats: Sequences matched to VDJdb favored anti-spike CD8 responses, while private and CD4 specificities were missed.

Unique molecular identifiers were attached to individual cDNA molecules. One entry per CDR3 protein results from TCRdb running MiXCR on the 5' RACE reads. The sample records more than 75,000 distinct CDR3 sequences, approximately 13% being singletons. With respect to this clonotype: Its antigen is unknown.

Trimming took off 3 bases at V and 11 bases at J, with 10 bases between the two ends. Germline CDR1 SQVTM, CDR2 ANQGSEA. The CDR3 is 10 residues long. The sequencing input was whole blood. The source is an adult who was a healthcare worker with PCR-confirmed SARS-CoV-2 infection or an uninfected control (not recorded which). This chain joins TRBV29-1 and TRBJ1-2; D ambiguous. The CDR3 protein is CSVDSPAYTF. The CDR3 DNA reads as TGCAGCGTTGATAGCCCCGCTTACACCTTC.